One T cell receptor beta chain is described in this entry. Here immunoSEQ multiplex PCR was the method, and the copy in TCRdb shows in-frame clones only, minus some. This sample has approximately 93,000 clones, with 83% found just once. The data belong to a study of PD-L1 blockade in urothelial cancer. The wider study: Before enrollment, 0 to 3 chemotherapy regimens had been given to patients. Analyses used blood from 3 weeks (second dose) and 6 weeks after treatment start.

Stated time point: peripheral blood 6 weeks after treatment start. The patients had locally advanced or metastatic urothelial carcinoma. CDR1 and CDR2 from the germline V gene are SGHRS and YFSETQ. After removal of 4 bases from V and 3 bases from J, the junction contained 6 bases not matched to a gene. The CDR3 covers 15 residues. The receptor's source is a man in his 70s with urothelial cancer. This chain links TRBV5-1 with TRBJ2-2; TRBD2 agrees at 7 bases. The sample was PBMCs, taken around atezolizumab (anti-PD-L1) treatment. The CDR3 DNA is TGCGCCAGCAGCGGCGGGGGAGTTGACACCGGGGAGCTGTTTTTT. Amino acid sequence: CASSGGGVDTGELFF. Full variable domain (rest looked up from reference TRBV5-1 and TRBJ2-2): KAGVTQTPRYLIKTRGQQVTLSCSPISGHRSVSWYQQTPGQGLQFLFEYFSETQRNKGNFPGRFSGRQFSNSRSEMNVSTLELGDSALYLCASSGGGVDTGELFFGEGSRLTVL.